The source of this TCR beta chain is a study of T cells in Graves' hyperthyroidism and ophthalmopathy. J gave up 4 bases and V 2 bases, and 3 bases lay outside the gene matches. This CDR3 is built from 14 residues. Germline lookup yields CDR1 KGHSY and CDR2 FQNENV. Patients showing uncontrolled infection, other autoimmune disease, pregnancy or lactation were ineligible. Authors of the study amplified TCR beta CDR3 regions from RNA transcripts. The TCR CDR3 was amplified in a first-round RT-PCR using the HTBI primer set. Using its own MiXCR run on the multiplex PCR reads, TCRdb lists one record per CDR3 protein. The sample yields about 720,000 distinct CDR3 sequences, around 20% seen once.

The receptor was derived from a woman in her 50s with Graves' hyperthyroidism that later progressed to Graves' ophthalmopathy. The V and J genes are TRBV16 and TRBJ1-1; TRBD1 agrees at 8 bases. The sample taken for sequencing was blood. The CDR3 region has the DNA TGTGCCAGCAGCCAAAACCAGGGGGCCACTGAAGCTTTCTTT. Amino acid sequence: CASSQNQGATEAFF.